Below, 6 T cell receptor beta chains from the same sample are listed, as sequenced in a study of blood T cell repertoires in COVID-19. Clones were sequenced by immunoSEQ multiplex PCR, and TCRdb holds only the in-frame ones, with some missing. The data show more than 65,000 clones, 90% to 95% seen once. Source material: peripheral blood. The receptors stem from a human donor in a cohort sampled during active COVID-19.

This clone was seen only once. J is TRBJ2-6 and V is TRBV7-9, with 10 positions matching TRBD1. J lost 0 bases, V lost 5 bases, and 7 bases had no gene match. The germline CDR1 and CDR2 sequences are SEHNR and FQNEAQ (reference sequence). There are 18 residues in the CDR3. In DNA, the CDR3 is TGTGCCAGCAGCGCGACAGGGGGCGCAGGCTCTGGGGCCAACGTCCTGACTTTC. This translates into CASSATGGAGSGANVLTF.

The chain uses TRBV11-2 and TRBJ1-1, with 7 bases identical to TRBD1. Losses at the gene ends were 3 bases for V and 0 bases for J; bases not matched to a gene: 7. This CDR3 has 16 residues. CDR1 SGHAT and CDR2 FQNNGV come from the germline V gene. CDR3 residues: CASSFYRGGMNTEAFF. The CDR3, as DNA: TGTGCCAGCAGCTTCTACAGGGGCGGCATGAACACTGAAGCTTTCTTT.

The rearrangement uses TRBV23-1 and TRBJ1-1; 7 nucleotides align to TRBD1. TRBV23-1 is treated as an ORF (open reading frame) with a function not yet certain. J was trimmed by 2 bases and V by 3 bases; bases with no gene match: 18. The length of the CDR3 is 19 residues. The chain's CDR3 is CASSHSSPSQGRENTEAFF. The CDR3, as DNA: TGCGCCAGCAGTCACTCTTCTCCTTCACAGGGGAGAGAAAACACTGAAGCTTTCTTT.

The chain has TRBV4-1 and TRBJ1-5; no clear D gene. Per germline, CDR1 MGHRA and CDR2 YSYEKL. With 4 bases removed from V and 0 bases from J, the gap between germline ends came to 13 bases. The CDR3 consists of 16 residues. CDR3 residues: CASSPEGGFSNQPQHF. The DNA for the CDR3 is TGCGCCAGCAGCCCAGAGGGAGGTTTTAGCAATCAGCCCCAGCATTTT.

The rearrangement joins TRBV28 to TRBJ2-7; no firm D call. V was pared by 6 bases and J by 6 bases, with 18 bases between. This CDR3 is built from 14 residues. Germline-derived CDR1 and CDR2 are MDHEN and SYDVKM. CDR3 nucleotides: TGTGCCAGCAGCAGACCCCAGGTCAGATCCGAGCAGTACTTC. It translates to CASSRPQVRSEQYF.

The V gene is TRBV4-1, the J gene TRBJ1-2; TRBD1 aligns across 8 bases. From germline, CDR1 is MGHRA and CDR2 YSYEKL. V lost 4 bases, J lost 4 bases, and 11 bases stayed unmatched. There are 16 residues in the CDR3. The CDR3 DNA is TGCGCCAGCAGCCTAACCCTGGGACAGGCACTCTATGGCTACACCTTC. Translated: CASSLTLGQALYGYTF.